The next 24 T cell receptor beta chains were all read from a single sample in a study of control samples from healthy donors and cancer patients. TCRdb's table, derived via immunoSEQ multiplex PCR, lists solely in-frame clones and lacks some. The table lists approximately 88,000 clones, approximately 89% of them singletons. Sequenced input: blood. The receptors were sampled from a woman in her 30s in good health.

The chain recombines TRBV7-9 with TRBJ1-1, with TRBD1 matching 8 bases. The CDR3 spans 16 residues. Germline trimming cut 5 bases from V and 1 base from J; bases unmatched to any gene: 9. Germline V lookup: CDR1 SEHNR, CDR2 FQNEAQ (reference sequence). CDR3 in DNA: TGTGCCAGCAGCCGGACAGGGCCCCGTGGGAACACTGAAGCTTTCTTT. Amino acids: CASSRTGPRGNTEAFF.

This clone was seen once. The V and J genes are TRBV5-1 and TRBJ1-2, with a tentative D call TRBD1 (6 bases). Germline V gene data show CDR1 as SGHRS and CDR2 as YFSETQ. V lost 0 bases and J lost 1, with 22 bases in between. The CDR3 spans 19 residues. CDR3 coding DNA: TGCGCCAGCAGCTTGGCCAGCAGGGGCCGCTTGGGATATAACTATGGCTACACCTTC. The encoded protein is CASSLASRGRLGYNYGYTF.

The chain is built from TRBV25-1 and TRBJ2-7, with TRBD1 matching 9 bases. CDR3 length: 15 amino acids. The J segment lost 6 bases and the V segment lost 1 base, leaving 7 bases of the junction unmatched. The V gene's germline CDR1 is MGHDK and CDR2 SYGVNS. The CDR3: CASSELGTGNFEQYF. CDR3 sequence (DNA): TGTGCCAGCAGTGAATTGGGGACAGGGAACTTCGAGCAGTACTTC.

The chain recombines TRBV25-1 with TRBJ1-2; D might be TRBD1 (5 bases). Germline CDR1 is MGHDK and CDR2 is SYGVNS. CDR3 length equals 13 residues. Between the trimmed V and J ends, which lost 3 bases and 8 bases, there was a span of 13 bases. CDR3 nucleotides: TGTGCCAGCAGTGAGGGAGGCAGGGTAGGCTACACCTTC. Residues: CASSEGGRVGYTF.

The V and J genes are TRBV27 and TRBJ1-6; D unresolved. This CDR3 contains 12 residues. Trimming took off 3 bases at V and 5 bases at J, with 2 bases between the two ends. Germline CDR1 and CDR2: MNHEY and SMNVEV (reference sequence). CDR3 nucleotide sequence: TGTGCCAGCAGTTTGAATAATTCACCCCTCCACTTT. It codes for CASSLNNSPLHF.

On this clone itself: An end of the junction differs from the germline gene, which may be a read error. This chain connects TRBV4-1 to TRBJ1-6, with 7 bases that match TRBD1. This CDR3 is built from 16 residues. Per germline, CDR1 MGHRA and CDR2 YSYEKL. Here the CDR3 reads CATSRPQGSYNSPLHF. CDR3 in DNA: TGCGCCACCAGCCGCCCACAGGGGTCCTATAATTCACCCCTCCACTTT.

For the CDR3, the DNA is TGTGCCAGCAGTGGGAGACAGGGCTCTTACGAGCAGTACTTC. Amino acids: CASSGRQGSYEQYF. The rearrangement uses TRBV25-1 and TRBJ2-7, with 7 bases fitting TRBD1. The CDR3 spans 14 residues. CDR1 and CDR2 (germline): MGHDK, SYGVNS. Unmatched junction bases numbered 7, after V lost 4 bases and J lost 4 bases.

CDR3 sequence: CASSSTGVQPQHF. As DNA, the CDR3 is TGTGCCAGCAGCTCGACAGGGGTCCAGCCCCAGCATTTT. The chain couples TRBV7-9 to TRBJ1-5; 8 nucleotides line up with TRBD1. Germline V gene lookup returns CDR1 SEHNR and CDR2 FQNEAQ (reference sequence). V was pared by 4 bases and J by 7 bases, with 3 bases of the junction left unmatched. The CDR3 consists of 13 residues.

The CDR3, as DNA: TGTGCCAGTAGTACCCAACTAGCGGGAGGCTCAGTGGGCAATGAGCAGTTCTTC. Translated: CASSTQLAGGSVGNEQFF. This chain joins TRBV19 and TRBJ2-1; TRBD2 agrees at 12 bases. The CDR3 has 18 residues. Germline V gene lookup returns CDR1 LNHDA and CDR2 SQIVND (reference sequence). Germline trimming cut 4 bases from V and 6 bases from J; bases unmatched to any gene: 13.

In its sample, this clone was seen once. This rearrangement joins TRBV24-1 to TRBJ2-1, with D unresolved. The germline V gene has CDR1 KGHDR and CDR2 SFDVKD. This CDR3 has 13 residues. Trimming removed 1 base from V and 6 bases from J, with 6 bases in between. CDR3 protein: CATSDFVGNEQFF. CDR3 DNA sequence: TGTGCCACCAGTGATTTCGTCGGCAATGAGCAGTTCTTC.

The rearrangement links TRBV5-4 to TRBJ2-1; D ambiguous. Germline lookup yields CDR1 SGHNT and CDR2 YYREEE (reference sequence). CDR3 length equals 12 residues. Trimming pared 3 bases from V and 2 bases from J, leaving 3 bases between. The CDR3 sequence is CASSSTYNEQFF. The CDR3 region has the DNA TGTGCCAGCAGCTCTACCTACAATGAGCAGTTCTTC.

This clone turned up a few times. The rearrangement joins TRBV19 to TRBJ1-1; tentatively, D is TRBD1 (5 bases). Deletions cut 4 bases from V and 1 base from J, with 10 bases between. Germline values: CDR1 LNHDA, CDR2 SQIVND (reference sequence). The CDR3 is made up of 14 amino acids. CDR3: CASSRTTANTEAFF. DNA for the CDR3: TGTGCCAGTAGTAGGACGACAGCGAACACTGAAGCTTTCTTT.

The chain has TRBV29-1 and TRBJ2-6; no firm D call. The CDR3 runs 12 residues. The germline gives CDR1 SQVTM, CDR2 ANQGSEA. V dropped 6 bases and J dropped 4 bases, with 7 bases sitting between them. CDR3 sequence: CSVASGANVLTF. CDR3 sequence (DNA): TGCAGCGTCGCCTCGGGGGCCAACGTCCTGACTTTC. Full variable domain (rest looked up from reference TRBV29-1 and TRBJ2-6): SAVISQKPSRDICQRGTSLTIQCQVDSQVTMMFWYRQQPGQSLTLIATANQGSEATYESGFVIDKFPISRPNLTFSTLTVSNMSPEDSSIYLCSVASGANVLTFGAGSRLTVL.

V is TRBV6-1 and J is TRBJ1-5; D not certain. The CDR3 has 15 residues. Trimming shortened V by 1 base and J by 2 bases, and 9 bases separated the two germline ends. Germline assignment: CDR1 MNHNS and CDR2 SASEGT. CDR3 loop: CASSEGAGGNQPQHF. The CDR3 DNA reads as TGTGCCAGCAGTGAAGGGGCTGGGGGCAATCAGCCCCAGCATTTT.

This chain joins TRBV2 and TRBJ1-1; TRBD1 might be the D (5 bases). V lost 2 bases, J lost 5 bases, and 12 bases lay in between. This CDR3 has 14 amino acids. Germline CDR1 SNHLY, CDR2 FYNNEI. CDR3 loop: CASSELVGDTEAFF. The DNA for the CDR3 is TGTGCCAGCAGTGAATTGGTGGGGGATACTGAAGCTTTCTTT.

This clone is a singleton in its sample. The genes are TRBV15 and TRBJ1-4; 7 nucleotides align to TRBD1. The CDR3 is made up of 16 amino acids. Unmatched junction bases numbered 5, after V lost 0 bases and J lost 4 bases. The germline CDR1 and CDR2 sequences are LNHNV and YYDKDF (reference sequence). The CDR3 loop reads CATSRDLPGGNEKLFF. The DNA for the CDR3 is TGTGCCACCAGCAGAGATCTGCCAGGGGGTAATGAAAAACTGTTTTTT.

In its sample, this clone is medium-sized. In nucleotides, the CDR3 is TGTGCCAGCTCACCAAAACCTAGCAATCAGCCCCAGCATTTT. The encoded protein is CASSPKPSNQPQHF. The J gene is TRBJ1-5, the V gene TRBV18; D is undetermined. There are 14 residues in the CDR3. Trimming took 2 bases from V and 0 from J, leaving 5 bases between them. The germline V gene has CDR1 KGHSH and CDR2 LQKENI.

The gene calls are TRBV18 and TRBJ1-4; D perhaps matches TRBD1 (5 bases). The CDR3 runs to 14 residues. Trimming removed 6 bases from V and 8 bases from J, with 16 bases in between. Germline CDR1 is KGHSH and CDR2 is LQKENI. CDR3 region: CASSGGGGREKLFF. DNA for the CDR3: TGTGCCAGCTCGGGCGGGGGAGGAAGAGAAAAACTGTTTTTT.

The chain has TRBV3-1 (or the pseudogene TRBV3-2) and TRBJ1-4, with D possibly matching TRBD1 (6 bases). The CDR3 totals 15 residues. V was cut by 1 base and J by 7 bases, with 13 bases left in between. Germline lookup yields CDR1 LGHDT and CDR2 YNNKEL (reference sequence). In DNA, the CDR3 is TGTGCCAGCAGCCAAGGTCAGGGGATAGGTGAAAAACTGTTTTTT. Translated: CASSQGQGIGEKLFF.

This chain links TRBV19 with TRBJ1-1, with TRBD1 as a possible D gene (6 bases). This CDR3 is built from 16 residues. Trimming stripped 6 bases from V and 0 bases from J, with 17 bases between. Germline V gene data show CDR1 as LNHDA and CDR2 as SQIVND (reference sequence). The chain's CDR3 is CASRIIGQNMNTEAFF. CDR3 bases: TGTGCCAGTAGAATCATCGGACAGAATATGAACACTGAAGCTTTCTTT.

The genes are TRBV5-4 and TRBJ1-1, with 7 bases identical to TRBD1. With 3 bases clipped from V and 3 bases from J, the junction kept 8 bases outside the gene matches. CDR1 and CDR2 (germline): SGHNT, YYREEE (reference sequence). The CDR3 totals 15 residues. CDR3 sequence reads: CASSSVRQGDTEAFF. CDR3 in DNA: TGTGCCAGCAGCTCTGTTCGACAGGGAGACACTGAAGCTTTCTTT.

The rearrangement links TRBV27 to TRBJ1-1; D is perhaps TRBD1 (5 bases). Germline loops: CDR1 MNHEY, CDR2 SMNVEV (reference sequence). The CDR3 totals 13 residues. Trimming left V 3 bases short and J 7 bases short, with 12 bases between. CDR3 bases: TGTGCCAGCAGTTTTCGACAGATGAATGAAGCTTTCTTT. Encoded protein: CASSFRQMNEAFF.

V usage is TRBV7-9 and J usage is TRBJ1-5; tentatively, D is TRBD1 (6 bases). In germline, CDR1 is SEHNR, CDR2 FQNEAQ (reference sequence). V was trimmed by 1 base and J by 0 bases, leaving 10 bases between them. The CDR3 runs to 16 residues. The chain's CDR3 is CASSLGRGYSNQPQHF. Here the CDR3 DNA reads TGTGCCAGCAGCTTAGGGAGGGGGTATAGCAATCAGCCCCAGCATTTT.

This clone appeared once. The chain links TRBV5-1 to TRBJ1-5; no clear D gene. Germline V CDR1 and CDR2: SGHRS, YFSETQ. The germline V and J ends were trimmed by 0 bases and 0 bases, with 7 bases remaining between them. The CDR3 contains 15 residues. For the CDR3, the DNA is TGCGCCAGCAGCTTGGACGGTTATAGCAATCAGCCCCAGCATTTT. Its protein is CASSLDGYSNQPQHF.